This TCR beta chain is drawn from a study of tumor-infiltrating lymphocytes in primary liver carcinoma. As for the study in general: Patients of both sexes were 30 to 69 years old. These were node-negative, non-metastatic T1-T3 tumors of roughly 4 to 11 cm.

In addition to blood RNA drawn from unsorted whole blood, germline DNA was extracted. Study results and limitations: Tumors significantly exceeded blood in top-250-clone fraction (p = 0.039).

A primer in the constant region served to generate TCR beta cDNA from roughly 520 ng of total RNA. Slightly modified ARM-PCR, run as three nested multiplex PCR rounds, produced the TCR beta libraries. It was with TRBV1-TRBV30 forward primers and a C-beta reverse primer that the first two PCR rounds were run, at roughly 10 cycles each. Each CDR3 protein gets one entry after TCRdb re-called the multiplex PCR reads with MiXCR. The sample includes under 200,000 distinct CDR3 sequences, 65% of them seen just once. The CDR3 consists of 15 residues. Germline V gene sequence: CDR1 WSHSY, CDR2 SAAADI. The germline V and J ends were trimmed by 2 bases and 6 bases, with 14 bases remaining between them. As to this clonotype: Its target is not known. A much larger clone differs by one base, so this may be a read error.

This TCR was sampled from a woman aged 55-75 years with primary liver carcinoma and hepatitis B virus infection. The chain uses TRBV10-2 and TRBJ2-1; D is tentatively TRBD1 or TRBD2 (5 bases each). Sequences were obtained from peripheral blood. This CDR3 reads CASSELVFGTNEQFF. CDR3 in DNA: TGCGCCAGCAGTGAGCTAGTCTTTGGGACCAATGAGCAGTTCTTC.